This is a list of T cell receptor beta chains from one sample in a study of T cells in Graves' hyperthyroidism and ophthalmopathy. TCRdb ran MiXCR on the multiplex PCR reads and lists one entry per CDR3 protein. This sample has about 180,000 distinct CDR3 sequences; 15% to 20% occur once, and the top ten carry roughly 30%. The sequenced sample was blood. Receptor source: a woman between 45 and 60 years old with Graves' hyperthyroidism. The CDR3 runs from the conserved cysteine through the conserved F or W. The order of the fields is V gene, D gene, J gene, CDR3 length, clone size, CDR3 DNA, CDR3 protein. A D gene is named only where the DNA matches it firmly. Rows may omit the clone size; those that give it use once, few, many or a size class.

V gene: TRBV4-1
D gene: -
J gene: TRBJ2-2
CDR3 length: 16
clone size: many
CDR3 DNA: TGCGCCAGCAGCTTCCAGGAGGTGGCCAACACCGGGGAGCTGTTTTTT
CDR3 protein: CASSFQEVANTGELFF

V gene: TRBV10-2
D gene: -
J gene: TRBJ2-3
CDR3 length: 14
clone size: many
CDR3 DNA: TGCGCCAGCAGTGAGGTAGCTCCGACAGATACGCAGTATTTT
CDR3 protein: CASSEVAPTDTQYF

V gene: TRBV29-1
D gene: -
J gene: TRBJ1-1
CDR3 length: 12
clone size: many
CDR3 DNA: TGCAGCGTTTCTACAGGGAACACTGAAGCTTTCTTT
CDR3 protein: CSVSTGNTEAFF

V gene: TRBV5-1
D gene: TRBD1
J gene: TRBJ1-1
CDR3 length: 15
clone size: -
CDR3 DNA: TGCGCCAGCAGCTTGGGGACAGGGGCAAACACTGAAGCTTTCTTT
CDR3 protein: CASSLGTGANTEAFF

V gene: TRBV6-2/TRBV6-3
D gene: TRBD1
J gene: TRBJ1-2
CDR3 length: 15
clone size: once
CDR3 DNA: TGTGCCAGCAGTTACTTCGGGACAGGGGGCGATGGCTACACCTTC
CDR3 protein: CASSYFGTGGDGYTF

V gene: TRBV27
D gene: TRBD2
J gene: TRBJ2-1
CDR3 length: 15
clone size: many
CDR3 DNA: TGTGCCAGCAGCCGGGGGACTAGCTCCTACAATGAGCAGTTCTTC
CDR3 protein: CASSRGTSSYNEQFF

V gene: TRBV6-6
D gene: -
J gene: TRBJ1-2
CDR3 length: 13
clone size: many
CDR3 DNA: TGTGCCAGCAGTTACGACAGATTCTATGGCTACACCTTC
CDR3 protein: CASSYDRFYGYTF

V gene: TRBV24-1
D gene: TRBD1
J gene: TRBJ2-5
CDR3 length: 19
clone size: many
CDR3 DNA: TGTGCCACCACGGAAGGACAGGGGGGATCTTGGGGCAATTTAGAGACCCAGTACTTC
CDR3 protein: CATTEGQGGSWGNLETQYF

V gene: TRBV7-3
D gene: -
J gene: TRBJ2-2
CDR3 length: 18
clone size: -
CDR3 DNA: TGTGCCAGCAGCTCCGGGAGACCGGGACTTGAGAACACCGGGGAGCTGTTTTTT
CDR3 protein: CASSSGRPGLENTGELFF

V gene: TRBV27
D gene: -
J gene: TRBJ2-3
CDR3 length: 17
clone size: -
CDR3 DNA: TGTGCCAGCAGGGATCTTTACGGACAGAAGCTCACAGATACGCAGTATTTT
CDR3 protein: CASRDLYGQKLTDTQYF

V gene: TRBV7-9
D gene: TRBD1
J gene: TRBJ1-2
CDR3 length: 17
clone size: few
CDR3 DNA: TGTGCCAGCAGCTTGCCCCGGGAAGGACAGGGGGCCTATGGCTACACCTTC
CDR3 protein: CASSLPREGQGAYGYTF

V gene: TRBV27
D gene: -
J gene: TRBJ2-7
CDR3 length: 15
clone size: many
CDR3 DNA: TGTGCCAGCAGTTTATCGACCAGTAACTCCTACGAGCAGTACTTC
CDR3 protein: CASSLSTSNSYEQYF

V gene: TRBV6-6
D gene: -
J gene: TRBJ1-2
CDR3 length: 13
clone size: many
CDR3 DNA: TGTGCCAGCAGTTACAATCTCTGGGGTGGCTACACCTTC
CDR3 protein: CASSYNLWGGYTF

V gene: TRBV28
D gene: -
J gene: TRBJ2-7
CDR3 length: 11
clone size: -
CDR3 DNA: TGTGCCAGCAGTTTATTTCACGAGCAGTACTTC
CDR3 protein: CASSLFHEQYF

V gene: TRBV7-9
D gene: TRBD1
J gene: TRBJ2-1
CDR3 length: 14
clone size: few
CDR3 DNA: TGTGCCAGCAGCTTGAAACAGGGGGCGTTTGAGCAGTTCTTC
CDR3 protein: CASSLKQGAFEQFF

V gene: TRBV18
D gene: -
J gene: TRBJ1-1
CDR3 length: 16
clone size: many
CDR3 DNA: TGTGCCAGCTCAGGGCTTGGAGATTTCCAGAACACTGAAGCTTTCTTT
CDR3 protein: CASSGLGDFQNTEAFF

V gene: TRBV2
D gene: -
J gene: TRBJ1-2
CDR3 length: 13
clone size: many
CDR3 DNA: TGTGCCAGCAGACTCGGCGGGCTGGGGGGCTACACCTTC
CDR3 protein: CASRLGGLGGYTF

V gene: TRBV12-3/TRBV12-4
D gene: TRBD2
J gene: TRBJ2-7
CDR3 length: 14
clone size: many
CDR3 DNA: TGTGCCAGCAGTTTTGGGACTATTTCCTACGAGCAGTACTTC
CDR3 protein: CASSFGTISYEQYF

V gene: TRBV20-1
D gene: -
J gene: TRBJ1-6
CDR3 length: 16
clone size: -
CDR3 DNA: TGCAGTGCTAGGGACACCCTGGGCTCCTATAATTCACCCCTCCACTTT
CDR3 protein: CSARDTLGSYNSPLHF

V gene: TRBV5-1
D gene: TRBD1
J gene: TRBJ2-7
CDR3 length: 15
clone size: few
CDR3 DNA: TGCGCCAGCAGCAAGGGTCGGTACGAGGGGGCGGTGCAGTACTTC
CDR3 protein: CASSKGRYEGAVQYF

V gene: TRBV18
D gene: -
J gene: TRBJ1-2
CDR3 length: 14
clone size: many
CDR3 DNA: TGTGCCAGCTCACCGCCCAGTACTTCACGTGGCTACACCTTC
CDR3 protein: CASSPPSTSRGYTF

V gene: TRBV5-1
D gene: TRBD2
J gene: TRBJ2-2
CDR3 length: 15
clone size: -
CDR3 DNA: TGCGCCAGCAGCTTGGAGGGACTAGTTACCGGGGAGCTGTTTTTT
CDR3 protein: CASSLEGLVTGELFF

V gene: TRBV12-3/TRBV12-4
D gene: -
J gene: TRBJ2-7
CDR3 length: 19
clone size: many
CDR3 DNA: TGTGCCAGCACCACTATTCCTCTTCGGGGGCGGCCGGGAGACTACGAGCAGTACTTC
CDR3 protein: CASTTIPLRGRPGDYEQYF

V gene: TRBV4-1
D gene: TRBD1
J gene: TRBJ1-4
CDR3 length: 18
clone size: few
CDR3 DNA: TGCGCCAGCAGCCGCCTCTTAACCGGGACAGGGGTTAATGAAAAACTGTTTTTT
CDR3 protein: CASSRLLTGTGVNEKLFF

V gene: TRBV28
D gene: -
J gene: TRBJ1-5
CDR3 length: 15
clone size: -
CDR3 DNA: TGTGCCAGCATGGAACCGGCGTCGGGCAATCAGCCCCAGCATTTT
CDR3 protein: CASMEPASGNQPQHF

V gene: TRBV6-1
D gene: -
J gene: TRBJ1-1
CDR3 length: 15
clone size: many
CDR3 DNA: TGTGCCAGCAGTTGGGCAGGGAATCTGAACACTGAAGCTTTCTTT
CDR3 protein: CASSWAGNLNTEAFF

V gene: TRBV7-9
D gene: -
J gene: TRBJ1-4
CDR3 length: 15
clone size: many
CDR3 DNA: TGTGCCAGCAGCCCAACCGGGAATATAGATGAAAAACTGTTTTTT
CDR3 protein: CASSPTGNIDEKLFF

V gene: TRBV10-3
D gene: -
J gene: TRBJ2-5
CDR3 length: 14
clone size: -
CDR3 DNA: TGTGCCATCTCCGTTCCGGGGGCCCAAGAGACCCAGTACTTC
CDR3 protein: CAISVPGAQETQYF

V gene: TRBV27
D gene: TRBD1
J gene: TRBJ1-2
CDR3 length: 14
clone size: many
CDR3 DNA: TGTGCCAGCAGCACCTTCACAGGGGGCTATGGCTACACCTTC
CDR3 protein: CASSTFTGGYGYTF